This TCR beta chain was recorded in a study of shared clonotypes between healthy human individuals. For the study at large: Each donor's CD8 memory used one plate, CD8 naive two, each CD4 subset three.

Note on this clone: What it recognizes is unknown.

Terminally differentiated effector memory CD45RA+ cells were left out of the naive CD8 fraction, which was CD45RO-negative and positively selected for CCR7. The method was immunoSEQ multiplex PCR; TCRdb's version includes in-frame clones alone and lacks a portion of them. The table has roughly 2,000,000 clones, around 96% seen once. From germline, CDR1 is MNHEY and CDR2 SMNVEV (reference sequence). The CDR3 totals 16 residues. V was shortened by 7 bases and J by 0 bases, with 18 bases between the two germline ends. Study-level points and caveats: Limited genetic and exposure-history diversity came from having few donors. Sorted-subset samples were not fully sequenced, rarefaction indicated. Memory subsets generally showed lower estimated richness than naive subsets.

This TCR was sampled from a man in his late teens or twenties in good health. The chain joins TRBV27 to TRBJ1-1, with D perhaps TRBD1 (5 bases). Sequencing was done on a sample of naive CD8+ T cells sorted from blood. In DNA form, the CDR3 reads TGTGCCAGCACTCTCCTCGGCCCAGGGTTGAACACTGAAGCTTTCTTT. Protein product: CASTLLGPGLNTEAFF.